This TCR beta chain appears in the sequencing data of a study of blood T cell repertoires in COVID-19. Overall study context: Sample material is recorded as cDNA or gDNA derived from T cells, B-cell-depleted T cells, or PBMCs.

Those enrolled in Seattle joined during active infection and were followed longitudinally afterward. V was clipped by 3 bases and J by 0 bases, with 20 bases between them. Looked up from germline, CDR1 is SQVTM and CDR2 is ANQGSEA. The CDR3 loop spans 18 amino acids. Original methodology: Quantification of nucleated cells was approximated via reference gene primer amplification. The repertoire was sequenced with immunoSEQ multiplex PCR; TCRdb's copy has only in-frame clones and lacks some. The V and J calls and clone size are taken from that table; D and trimming were inferred from the DNA. The sample includes 110,000 or so clones, 85% seen only once; the top ten take roughly 5%.

V is TRBV29-1 and J is TRBJ2-2; D might be TRBD2 (6 bases). The sequenced material came from peripheral blood. The sequence came from a woman between 55 and 75 years old with COVID-19, enrolled during active disease. The DNA of the CDR3 is TGCAGCGTTGAGATTCGATCGGGTAGGGAGGCGAACACCGGGGAGCTGTTTTTT. Translation gives CSVEIRSGREANTGELFF.